Below are 32 T cell receptor beta chains sequenced from a single sample in a study of blood T cell repertoires in COVID-19. Sequencing was performed with immunoSEQ multiplex PCR; in TCRdb, only in-frame clones are kept and a portion is missing. The sample lists some 300,000 clones, around 90% seen once, with less than 2% in the top ten. Sequenced input: PBMCs or T cells enriched from blood (not recorded which). These receptors were collected from a middle-aged woman who had recovered from COVID-19.

Comments on this clone: This specimen includes other DNA sequences encoding the same CDR3. J is TRBJ1-2 and V is TRBV12-3 or TRBV12-4; 10 nucleotides agree with TRBD1. This CDR3 has 13 residues. The ends lost 6 bases at V and 5 bases at J; junction bases unmatched: 3. The CDR3 loop is CASSLGQGYGYTF. The CDR3, as DNA: TGTGCCAGCAGCCTGGGACAGGGGTATGGCTACACCTTC.

CDR3 DNA: TGTGCAAGTCGCACTACACCCAGGGGGCTAAGGATAAGTCAGCCCCAGCATTTT. It encodes CASRTTPRGLRISQPQHF. This chain connects TRBV12-2 to TRBJ1-5; the D call of TRBD1 is as the table states it, not checked on the DNA. TRBV12-2 is an annotated pseudogene. The CDR3 is 18 amino acids.

This chain joins TRBV5-5 and TRBJ1-2; D might be TRBD1 (6 bases). CDR1 and CDR2 from the germline V gene are SGHKS and YYEKEE (reference sequence). The CDR3 is 17 amino acids. The V and J ends lost 4 bases and 4 bases respectively, with 23 bases between them. The CDR3: CASSLDPGRGTIYGYTF. CDR3 coding DNA: TGTGCCAGCAGCCTCGACCCTGGTAGGGGGACCATCTATGGCTACACCTTC.

The V and J genes are TRBV5-1 and TRBJ1-4; D unclear. The CDR3 loop spans 14 amino acids. From germline, CDR1 is SGHRS and CDR2 YFSETQ. Trimming removed 1 base from V and 6 bases from J, with 10 bases in between. CDR3 amino acids: CASSLRSPDEKLFF. The CDR3 DNA reads as TGCGCCAGCAGCTTGAGGAGTCCGGATGAAAAACTGTTTTTT.

This rearrangement joins TRBV7-9 to TRBJ1-2; possible D gene TRBD1, 5 bases. The germline V gene encodes CDR1 SEHNR and CDR2 FQNEAQ (reference sequence). Trimming took off 4 bases at V and 4 bases at J, with 7 bases between the two ends. The CDR3 has 12 amino acids. The CDR3, as DNA: TGTGCCAGCAGCTGGAGGGGCTATGGCTACACCTTC. It is translated as CASSWRGYGYTF.

The chain has TRBV7-2 and TRBJ1-2; 7 bases are a match to TRBD1. The trim removed 1 base at V and 8 bases at J, leaving 7 bases unmatched. In germline, CDR1 is SGHTA, CDR2 FQGNSA. This CDR3 has 14 residues. The CDR3 bases are TGTGCCAGCAGCTTAGAAAGGGGGCCAGGCGGCTACACCTTC. Amino acid sequence: CASSLERGPGGYTF.

The V gene is TRBV5-1, the J gene TRBJ1-1; D may be TRBD1 (6 bases). The CDR3 contains 15 residues. The V gene lost 0 bases and the J gene lost 1 base, with 10 bases spanning the gap. Germline V gives CDR1 SGHRS, CDR2 YFSETQ. CDR3: CASSLEGGSNTEAFF. CDR3 nucleotides: TGCGCCAGCAGCTTGGAAGGGGGTTCGAACACTGAAGCTTTCTTT.

This chain uses TRBV29-1 with TRBJ1-5; D might be TRBD1 (5 bases). Germline-derived CDR1 and CDR2 are SQVTM and ANQGSEA. The CDR3 covers 14 residues. For the CDR3, the DNA is TGCAACCCGGCCCAGGGTGTGAGGAACCAGCCCCAGCATTTT. This gives the protein CNPAQGVRNQPQHF.

The rearrangement links TRBV19 to TRBJ2-2; D might be TRBD1 (6 bases). Per the germline V gene, CDR1 is LNHDA and CDR2 is SQIVND (reference sequence). This CDR3 has 13 amino acids. V dropped 7 bases and J dropped 5 bases, with 11 bases sitting between them. CDR3 sequence (DNA): TGTGCCAGTACCCCAGGGGTTACCGGGGAGCTGTTTTTT. Translated: CASTPGVTGELFF.

CDR3 sequence: CASRQDSYEQYF. CDR3 in DNA: TGTGCCAGCCGACAGGACTCCTACGAGCAGTACTTC. This rearrangement joins TRBV2 to TRBJ2-7, with D perhaps matching TRBD1 (6 bases). V was trimmed by 8 bases and J by 0 bases, leaving 8 bases between them. Germline V gene data show CDR1 as SNHLY and CDR2 as FYNNEI. The CDR3 runs to 12 residues. Supplemented by reference TRBV2 and TRBJ2-7, the full variable domain reads EPEVTQTPSHQVTQMGQEVILRCVPISNHLYFYWYRQILGQKVEFLVSFYNNEISEKSEIFDDQFSVERPDGSNFTLKIRSTKLEDSAMYFCASRQDSYEQYFGPGTRLTVT.

The gene calls are TRBV6-1 and TRBJ2-2, with 10 bases identical to TRBD1. The CDR3 is made up of 16 amino acids. After removal of 8 bases from V and 1 base from J, the junction contained 7 bases not matched to a gene. CDR1 is MNHNS, CDR2 SASEGT, per germline. The DNA for the CDR3 is TGTGCCAGCCGTGTCGACAGGGGGCGGAACACCGGGGAGCTGTTTTTT. Translation gives CASRVDRGRNTGELFF.

This clone was seen once. V is TRBV6-5 and J is TRBJ1-4, with D perhaps TRBD1 (6 bases). This CDR3 contains 15 residues. CDR1 is MNHEY and CDR2 is SVGAGI in the germline V gene. The V and J ends lost 2 bases and 7 bases respectively, with 14 bases between them. This CDR3 reads CASSYAGAAGEKLFF. In DNA, the CDR3 is TGTGCCAGCAGTTACGCGGGGGCAGCCGGTGAAAAACTGTTTTTT.

V gene TRBV4-2 combines with J gene TRBJ2-1; perhaps TRBD1 as D (6 bases). V was cut by 4 bases and J by 2 bases, with 12 bases left in between. Germline V CDR1 and CDR2: LGHNA, YNFKEQ. The CDR3 is 15 residues long. The CDR3 nucleotides read TGTGCCAGCAGCCCAACGACAGGTACCTACAATGAGCAGTTCTTC. Amino acids: CASSPTTGTYNEQFF.

The CDR3 coding sequence is TGTGCCAGCAGCGTGGACAGGGGTTATTCACCCCTCCACTTT. This encodes CASSVDRGYSPLHF. The chain joins TRBV5-4 to TRBJ1-6, with 9 bases lining up with TRBD1. This CDR3 has 14 residues. Germline-derived CDR1 and CDR2 are SGHNT and YYREEE (reference sequence). J was trimmed by 8 bases and V by 4 bases; bases with no gene match: 4.

The V and J genes are TRBV19 and TRBJ2-5; maybe TRBD2 (5 bases). Germline V CDR1 and CDR2: LNHDA, SQIVND (reference sequence). V lost 6 bases and J lost 5, with 7 bases in between. This CDR3 region has 11 residues. The CDR3 DNA reads TGTGCCAGTAGGAGGGAGGAGACCCAGTACTTC. Its translation: CASRREETQYF.

The chain carries TRBV4-2 and TRBJ1-5; D gene uncertain. The CDR3 is made up of 17 amino acids. Trimming took off 1 base at V and 5 bases at J, with 18 bases between the two ends. Per germline, CDR1 LGHNA and CDR2 YNFKEQ. For the CDR3, the DNA is TGTGCCAGCAGCCAAGGTGACGGGAGAGGTGGGGATCAGCCCCAGCATTTT. Its protein is CASSQGDGRGGDQPQHF.

J is TRBJ2-3 and V is TRBV5-4; TRBD2 might be the D (7 bases). The CDR3 consists of 15 residues. V lost 2 bases to trimming and J lost 2 bases, with 12 bases between them. CDR1 is SGHNT, CDR2 YYREEE, per germline (reference sequence). The CDR3 bases are TGTGCCAGCAGCTTAGGGGGGGCCTACACAGATACGCAGTATTTT. Residues: CASSLGGAYTDTQYF. Complete variable domain (other parts from reference TRBV5-4 and TRBJ2-3): ETGVTQSPTHLIKTRGQQVTLRCSSQSGHNTVSWYQQALGQGPQFIFQYYREEENGRGNFPPRFSGLQFPNYSSELNVNALELDDSALYLCASSLGGAYTDTQYFGPGTRLTVL.

The V call is TRBV6-5, the J call TRBJ2-6; perhaps TRBD1 as D (5 bases). Germline values: CDR1 MNHEY, CDR2 SVGAGI. Trimming stripped 4 bases from V and 1 base from J, with 8 bases between. CDR3 length equals 15 residues. The DNA for the CDR3 is TGTGCCAGCAGTTCCCCAGGGTCTGGGGCCAACGTCCTGACTTTC. Translated, it gives CASSSPGSGANVLTF.

V gene TRBV7-9 combines with J gene TRBJ2-7; 8 bases agree with TRBD1. This CDR3 is built from 15 residues. In germline, CDR1 is SEHNR, CDR2 FQNEAQ (reference sequence). The V segment lost 5 bases and the J segment 0 bases; nucleotides outside the gene matches: 6. The CDR3 nucleotides read TGTGCCAGCAGCCCACGGACAGGGTCCTCCTACGAGCAGTACTTC. As protein: CASSPRTGSSYEQYF.

The chain couples TRBV29-1 to TRBJ2-7; a weak D match, TRBD1 (5 bases). This CDR3 comprises 13 residues. The V end was cut by 4 bases, the J end by 2 bases, with 12 bases between. Germline assignment: CDR1 SQVTM and CDR2 ANQGSEA. CDR3 protein: CSVGSDRAYEQYF. Here the CDR3 DNA reads TGCAGCGTTGGGAGTGACAGAGCCTACGAGCAGTACTTC.

The chain combines TRBV7-8 with TRBJ1-5; D might be TRBD1 (5 bases). Trimming took off 8 bases at V and 1 base at J, with 18 bases between the two ends. Germline V gene data show CDR1 as SGHVS and CDR2 as FQNEAQ. The CDR3 is 16 amino acids. Here the CDR3 DNA reads TGTGCCAGCCTTAAAGCGGGCAGGGTCAGCAATCAGCCCCAGCATTTT. Protein sequence: CASLKAGRVSNQPQHF.

This clone was counted a few times. The chain links TRBV20-1 to TRBJ2-1; perhaps TRBD2 as D (6 bases). CDR3 length: 16 amino acids. Trimming took off 3 bases at V and 1 base at J, with 16 bases between the two ends. Germline CDR1 is DFQATT and CDR2 is SNEGSKA (reference sequence). CDR3 loop: CSASTQAGNSYNEQFF. As DNA, the CDR3 is TGCAGTGCTAGTACCCAAGCGGGTAATTCCTACAATGAGCAGTTCTTC.

CDR3 region: CASSEFDGRAYGYTF. The CDR3 coding sequence is TGTGCCAGCAGTGAATTCGACGGGAGGGCCTATGGCTACACCTTC. This chain connects TRBV25-1 to TRBJ1-2, with unresolved D. Germline CDR1 MGHDK, CDR2 SYGVNS. Trimming stripped 1 base from V and 4 bases from J, with 13 bases between. The CDR3 loop spans 15 amino acids.

A remark on this clone: Other DNA sequences of this sample code for an identical CDR3. The V and J genes are TRBV2 and TRBJ1-6, with unresolved D. Trimming cost V 3 bases and J 5 bases, with 8 bases left between them. Germline CDR1 is SNHLY and CDR2 is FYNNEI. The CDR3 sequence is 14 residues long. CDR3 loop: CASSEVGDNSPLHF. DNA for the CDR3: TGTGCCAGCAGTGAGGTCGGGGATAATTCACCCCTCCACTTT.

This chain links TRBV5-4 with TRBJ1-6; D not certain. This CDR3 is built from 14 residues. CDR1 and CDR2 (germline): SGHNT, YYREEE (reference sequence). V was clipped by 4 bases and J by 6 bases, with 11 bases between them. The CDR3 sequence: CASSVREGNSPLHF. The CDR3 coding sequence is TGTGCCAGCAGCGTTCGGGAGGGTAATTCACCCCTCCACTTT. The full variable domain, its missing parts supplied by reference TRBV5-4 and TRBJ1-6, is ETGVTQSPTHLIKTRGQQVTLRCSSQSGHNTVSWYQQALGQGPQFIFQYYREEENGRGNFPPRFSGLQFPNYSSELNVNALELDDSALYLCASSVREGNSPLHFGNGTRLTVT.

This clone was recorded only once. This chain uses TRBV27 with TRBJ1-1; possibly TRBD1 for D (6 bases). The CDR3 runs 13 residues. Germline V lookup: CDR1 MNHEY, CDR2 SMNVEV (reference sequence). Between the trimmed V and J ends, which lost 10 bases and 0 bases, there was a span of 12 bases. This CDR3 reads CATWDKMNTEAFF. The CDR3, as DNA: TGTGCCACCTGGGACAAAATGAACACTGAAGCTTTCTTT.

The genes are TRBV5-1 and TRBJ2-3, with 11 bases lining up with TRBD2. CDR1 is SGHRS and CDR2 is YFSETQ in the germline V gene. This CDR3 is 15 amino acids long. The ends lost 4 bases at V and 2 bases at J; junction bases unmatched: 3. The CDR3 coding sequence is TGCGCCAGCAGCGGGACTAGCGGACCCACAGATACGCAGTATTTT. Its protein is CASSGTSGPTDTQYF. The full variable domain, its missing parts supplied by reference TRBV5-1 and TRBJ2-3, is KAGVTQTPRYLIKTRGQQVTLSCSPISGHRSVSWYQQTPGQGLQFLFEYFSETQRNKGNFPGRFSGRQFSNSRSEMNVSTLELGDSALYLCASSGTSGPTDTQYFGPGTRLTVL.

V is TRBV4-2 and J is TRBJ1-1; tentative D call: TRBD1 (6 bases). CDR3 size: 14 residues. The germline CDR1 and CDR2 sequences are LGHNA and YNFKEQ. The V gene lost 0 bases and the J gene lost 1 base, with 6 bases spanning the gap. As DNA, the CDR3 is TGTGCCAGCAGCCAAGAGGACAGGAACACTGAAGCTTTCTTT. Its translation is CASSQEDRNTEAFF.

V gene TRBV3-1 (or the pseudogene TRBV3-2) combines with J gene TRBJ1-3, with 9 bases lining up with TRBD1. This CDR3 comprises 15 residues. Trimming at V came to 2 bases and at J to 7 bases, leaving 6 bases not matched to a gene. Germline-derived CDR1 and CDR2 are LGHDT and YNNKEL (reference sequence). The CDR3 loop reads CASSQHTGQGNTIYF. The DNA of the CDR3 is TGTGCCAGCAGCCAACACACTGGACAGGGGAACACCATATATTTT.

This chain connects TRBV7-2 to TRBJ1-1; the D gene is possibly TRBD1 (6 bases). This CDR3 is built from 14 residues. V was shortened by 5 bases and J by 7 bases, with 17 bases between the two germline ends. CDR1 SGHTA and CDR2 FQGNSA come from the germline V gene. CDR3 residues: CASSLIMRTDEAFF. CDR3 sequence (DNA): TGTGCCAGCAGCCTCATCATGAGGACAGATGAAGCTTTCTTT.

This clone was observed a single time. CDR3 in amino acids: CASSVQGYGNTIYF. The CDR3 region has the DNA TGTGCCAGCAGCGTACAGGGTTACGGAAACACCATATATTTT. The chain is built from TRBV9 and TRBJ1-3; D may be TRBD1 (5 bases). There are 14 residues in the CDR3. The germline V and J ends were trimmed by 1 base and 4 bases, with 9 bases remaining between them. Germline CDR1 SGDLS, CDR2 YYNGEE.

The rearrangement links TRBV7-2 to TRBJ2-1; 8 bases are shared with TRBD1. This CDR3 is built from 15 residues. CDR1 and CDR2 from the germline V gene are SGHTA and FQGNSA. V dropped 7 bases and J dropped 12; count of bases not matched to a gene: 17. In nucleotides, the CDR3 is TGTGCCAGCATCCTACAGGGGGGATTTGGCGGAGGGCAGTTCTTC. This translates into CASILQGGFGGGQFF.